Listed here is a single T cell receptor (beta chain). The CDR3 sequence is 15 residues long. V was pared by 5 bases and J by 4 bases, with 7 bases of the junction left unmatched. Germline values: CDR1 SGHAT, CDR2 FQNNGV. Generated by immunoSEQ multiplex PCR, the TCRdb table keeps only in-frame clones and is missing some. The sample records 320,000 or so clones, about nine tenths being singletons. This entry belongs to a study of blood T cell repertoires in COVID-19. Study details: There were acute and convalescent COVID-19 samples, and they came from the United States, Italy and Spain. T cells, B-cell-depleted T cells, or PBMCs supplied cDNA or gDNA.

Researchers sorted participants into cohorts using their self-reported clinical history. Symptom resolution, clearance, or two negative PCRs marked donors in Cohort 3 as recovered. The V and J genes are TRBV11-2 and TRBJ1-1, with 10 bases that match TRBD1. This TCR came from a man aged 60 to 75 who had recovered from COVID-19. The sample consisted of PBMCs or T cells enriched from blood (not recorded which). Written as DNA, the CDR3 is TGTGCCAGCAGCCCCTCGACAGGGGGCTTCACTGAAGCTTTCTTT. Its translation is CASSPSTGGFTEAFF.